The 21 T cell receptor beta chains in this list originate from one sample, sequenced in a study of early stage breast cancer tumors. Assay used: immunoSEQ multiplex PCR; TCRdb lists only in-frame clones, some missing. This sample has some 47,000 clones, with roughly 80% found just once. The sample taken for sequencing was blood. Every receptor here comes from a person aged 45 to 59 with breast cancer.

V gene TRBV7-2 combines with J gene TRBJ2-3; 9 nucleotides line up with TRBD2. Germline V gene lookup returns CDR1 SGHTA and CDR2 FQGNSA. CDR3 length equals 15 residues. With 5 bases clipped from V and 4 bases from J, the junction kept 7 bases outside the gene matches. The CDR3 coding sequence is TGTGCCAGCAGCGATAGCGGGAGATCGTCAGATACGCAGTATTTT. Encoded protein: CASSDSGRSSDTQYF.

The CDR3 sequence: CASSLGTEETQYF. Written as DNA, the CDR3 is TGTGCCAGCAGCTTAGGAACAGAAGAGACCCAGTACTTC. V and J are TRBV7-2 and TRBJ2-5; D remains unclear. V gave up 1 base and J gave up 3 bases, with 6 bases separating them. The CDR3 contains 13 residues. Germline V gene lookup returns CDR1 SGHTA and CDR2 FQGNSA.

The chain uses TRBV18 and TRBJ1-1; D perhaps matches TRBD1 (5 bases). V was pared by 2 bases and J by 2 bases, with 15 bases between. Germline V lookup: CDR1 KGHSH, CDR2 LQKENI. The length of the CDR3 is 16 residues. CDR3 in DNA: TGTGCCAGCTCACCATTGGACACCGGAGCTAACACTGAAGCTTTCTTT. Translation: CASSPLDTGANTEAFF. The full variable domain, with the rest looked up from reference TRBV18 and TRBJ1-1, is NAGVMQNPRHLVRRRGQEARLRCSPMKGHSHVYWYRQLPEEGLKFMVYLQKENIIDESGMPKERFSAEFPKEGPSILRIQQVVRGDSAAYFCASSPLDTGANTEAFFGQGTRLTVV.

The chain has TRBV5-1 and TRBJ2-3; D is possibly TRBD1 or TRBD2 (6 bases each). This CDR3 has 15 residues. The V and J ends lost 2 bases and 3 bases respectively, with 13 bases between them. Germline V lookup: CDR1 SGHRS, CDR2 YFSETQ. CDR3 nucleotides: TGCGCCAGCAGCTTACAGGGAGGCGGGACAGATACGCAGTATTTT. Translating gives CASSLQGGGTDTQYF. The full variable domain, rest sourced from reference TRBV5-1 and TRBJ2-3, is KAGVTQTPRYLIKTRGQQVTLSCSPISGHRSVSWYQQTPGQGLQFLFEYFSETQRNKGNFPGRFSGRQFSNSRSEMNVSTLELGDSALYLCASSLQGGGTDTQYFGPGTRLTVL.

This clone has a handful of counts. V usage is TRBV19 and J usage is TRBJ2-7; D remains unclear. The V end was cut by 8 bases, the J end by 4 bases, with 12 bases between. In germline, CDR1 is LNHDA, CDR2 SQIVND (reference sequence). CDR3 length: 12 residues. The DNA of the CDR3 is TGTGCCAGTTCGGACGGAACGTACGAGCAGTACTTC. Protein: CASSDGTYEQYF.

The chain has TRBV6-6 and TRBJ1-4; the match to TRBD1 covers 9 bases. V gave up 7 bases and J gave up 4 bases; unmatched junction bases: 4. Per germline, CDR1 MNHNY and CDR2 SVGAGI (reference sequence). The CDR3 is 14 residues long. This chain's CDR3 is CASTGTGHNEKLFF. DNA for the CDR3: TGTGCCAGCACCGGGACAGGGCATAATGAAAAACTGTTTTTT.

The CDR3 DNA reads TGTGCCAGCTCCCGAAACTCGGGACAGGGGGCTCAAAGTCAGCCCCAGCATTTT. Translation gives CASSRNSGQGAQSQPQHF. The chain is built from TRBV18 and TRBJ1-5, with 12 bases matching TRBD1. This CDR3 comprises 18 residues. Germline trimming cut 6 bases from V and 6 bases from J; bases unmatched to any gene: 15. Germline CDR1 and CDR2: KGHSH and LQKENI.

The gene calls are TRBV19 and TRBJ2-2, with D hard to call. Germline CDR1 and CDR2: LNHDA and SQIVND (reference sequence). Trimming took off 7 bases at V and 1 base at J, with 13 bases between the two ends. CDR3 length: 15 residues. The CDR3 DNA reads as TGTGCCAGTACTACCCTTGCAGGGAACACCGGGGAGCTGTTTTTT. Translating gives CASTTLAGNTGELFF.

V is TRBV5-1 and J is TRBJ2-1; 8 bases fit TRBD2. Trimming took 4 bases from V and 3 from J; bases not matched to a gene: 6. CDR1 and CDR2 (germline): SGHRS, YFSETQ. The CDR3 consists of 15 residues. The CDR3 region has the DNA TGCGCCAGCAGCACAAGCGGGAGTTTCTACAATGAGCAGTTCTTC. Its translation is CASSTSGSFYNEQFF.

The J gene is TRBJ2-7, the V gene TRBV19; 7 nucleotides line up with TRBD1. The CDR3 length is 15 residues. Germline V gives CDR1 LNHDA, CDR2 SQIVND (reference sequence). Unmatched junction bases numbered 9, after V lost 3 bases and J lost 4 bases. The CDR3 DNA follows: TGTGCCAGTAGTATCAAACCGGGACAGAAGTACGAGCAGTACTTC. Residues: CASSIKPGQKYEQYF.

The genes are TRBV28 and TRBJ2-3; either TRBD1 or TRBD2 may fit D (5 bases each). Trimming took 3 bases from V and 3 from J, leaving 13 bases between them. There are 15 residues in the CDR3. The germline CDR1 and CDR2 sequences are MDHEN and SYDVKM. CDR3 DNA: TGTGCCAGCAGTTTGGGACCGCCCGGGACAGATACGCAGTATTTT. Protein: CASSLGPPGTDTQYF.

This clone was picked up one time. V gene TRBV27 combines with J gene TRBJ2-7; 8 bases agree with TRBD1. The V gene end was trimmed by 3 bases and the J gene end by 1 base; junction bases not matched to a gene: 5. The germline V gene has CDR1 MNHEY and CDR2 SMNVEV (reference sequence). The CDR3 is 15 amino acids. The CDR3 is CASSFSGQVSYEQYF. CDR3 bases: TGTGCCAGCAGTTTTTCGGGACAGGTTTCCTACGAGCAGTACTTC.

The chain uses TRBV6-5 and TRBJ2-4; 7 bases line up with TRBD2. The ends lost 4 bases at V and 6 bases at J; junction bases unmatched: 3. The CDR3 covers 13 residues. CDR1 and CDR2 from the germline V gene are MNHEY and SVGAGI. DNA for the CDR3: TGTGCCAGCAGTTTTGGCGGGAGAAACATTCAGTACTTC. It is translated as CASSFGGRNIQYF.

This sequence joins TRBV11-2 and TRBJ2-2, with unresolved D. Germline loops: CDR1 SGHAT, CDR2 FQNNGV. V dropped 1 base and J dropped 1 base, with 7 bases sitting between them. This CDR3 is 15 amino acids long. CDR3 coding DNA: TGTGCCAGCAGCTTAGTTACGGGGAACACCGGGGAGCTGTTTTTT. Its translation is CASSLVTGNTGELFF.

This rearrangement joins TRBV4-3 to TRBJ2-1; TRBD1 matches at 10 bases. J gave up 4 bases and V 3 bases, and 3 bases lay outside the gene matches. Germline values: CDR1 LGHNA, CDR2 YSLEER. This CDR3 comprises 15 residues. The CDR3 sequence is CASSQTGGFYNEQFF. CDR3 nucleotide sequence: TGCGCCAGCAGCCAGACAGGGGGCTTTTACAATGAGCAGTTCTTC.

This sequence joins TRBV30 and TRBJ1-4; 9 bases agree with TRBD1. Germline CDR1 GTSNPN, CDR2 SVGIG (reference sequence). V was pared by 3 bases and J by 7 bases, with 12 bases of the junction left unmatched. This CDR3 comprises 16 residues. CDR3 bases: TGTGCCTGGAGAGCGGGGGAACAGGGGGCTGGTGAAAAACTGTTTTTT. It specifies CAWRAGEQGAGEKLFF.

This rearrangement joins TRBV12-5 to TRBJ1-1, with D unclear. The CDR3 length is 13 residues. Trimming pared 7 bases from V and 0 bases from J, leaving 9 bases between. Germline V gene sequence: CDR1 LGHNT, CDR2 FRNRAP. CDR3 amino acids: CASASSLNTEAFF. CDR3 nucleotide sequence: TGTGCTAGTGCCTCGTCCTTGAACACTGAAGCTTTCTTT. Combining the CDR3 with reference TRBV12-5 and TRBJ1-1 gives the whole variable domain DARVTQTPRHKVTEMGQEVTMRCQPILGHNTVFWYRQTMMQGLELLAYFRNRAPLDDSGMPKDRFSAEMPDATLATLKIQPSEPRDSAVYFCASASSLNTEAFFGQGTRLTVV.

The chain is built from TRBV7-9 and TRBJ1-1, with 8 bases that match TRBD1. The junction had 7 bases not matched to a gene; V was cut back by 4 bases and J by 3 bases. Germline V gene data show CDR1 as SEHNR and CDR2 as FQNEAQ (reference sequence). The CDR3 runs 15 residues. The CDR3 sequence is CASSSPQGVYTEAFF. Written as DNA, the CDR3 is TGTGCCAGCAGCTCACCACAGGGGGTATACACTGAAGCTTTCTTT.

This chain joins TRBV19 and TRBJ2-7; weak D call: TRBD2 (5 bases). Germline V lookup: CDR1 LNHDA, CDR2 SQIVND (reference sequence). V was pared by 5 bases and J by 0 bases, with 11 bases between. The CDR3 is 14 residues long. The CDR3 sequence is CASSLANPSYEQYF. The CDR3 DNA follows: TGTGCCAGTAGTTTAGCGAACCCCTCCTACGAGCAGTACTTC.

The J gene is TRBJ2-5, the V gene TRBV5-1, with 7 bases that match TRBD1. This CDR3 region has 15 residues. Germline CDR1 SGHRS, CDR2 YFSETQ. V trimming: 4 bases; J trimming: 5 bases; junction bases outside the gene matches: 11. The CDR3, as DNA: TGCGCCAGCAGCAGAACAGGGGAAAGAGGGGAGACCCAGTACTTC. Translating gives CASSRTGERGETQYF. The complete variable domain, with remaining parts taken from reference TRBV5-1 and TRBJ2-5, reads KAGVTQTPRYLIKTRGQQVTLSCSPISGHRSVSWYQQTPGQGLQFLFEYFSETQRNKGNFPGRFSGRQFSNSRSEMNVSTLELGDSALYLCASSRTGERGETQYFGPGTRLLVL.

This chain links TRBV7-9 with TRBJ2-5, with D maybe TRBD2 (6 bases). V gave up 1 base and J gave up 5 bases, with 14 bases separating them. Germline V CDR1 and CDR2: SEHNR, FQNEAQ (reference sequence). The CDR3 loop spans 15 amino acids. CDR3 sequence (DNA): TGTGCCAGCAGCTTAGATCACGGGAGAGTGGAGACCCAGTACTTC. Translation: CASSLDHGRVETQYF. Using reference TRBV7-9 and TRBJ2-5 for the parts outside the CDR3, the full variable domain is DTGVSQNPRHKITKRGQNVTFRCDPISEHNRLYWYRQTLGQGPEFLTYFQNEAQLEKSRLLSDRFSAERPKGSFSTLEIQRTEQGDSAMYLCASSLDHGRVETQYFGPGTRLLVL.